The clone carrying this T cell receptor (beta chain) was found once. The data were taken from a study of T cell changes during pregnancy in multiple sclerosis. Germline V gene sequence: CDR1 KGHSY, CDR2 FQNENV. V gave up 0 bases and J gave up 4 bases; unmatched junction bases: 10. CDR3 size: 17 residues. Libraries were prepared by immunoSEQ multiplex PCR; TCRdb keeps only in-frame clonotypes and omits some of them. The sample yields 23,000 or so clones, about nine tenths seen once. The sample consisted of CD8+ T cells from peripheral blood mononuclear cells, taken in the first trimester of pregnancy. The sequence was obtained from a female donor in good health, enrolled as a control in a pregnancy study. This chain links TRBV16 with TRBJ1-1; 8 bases match TRBD1. The DNA of the CDR3 is TGTGCCAGCAGCCAATCCCCCCGGCAGGGGGCCGCCACTGAAGCTTTCTTT. Translated, it gives CASSQSPRQGAATEAFF.